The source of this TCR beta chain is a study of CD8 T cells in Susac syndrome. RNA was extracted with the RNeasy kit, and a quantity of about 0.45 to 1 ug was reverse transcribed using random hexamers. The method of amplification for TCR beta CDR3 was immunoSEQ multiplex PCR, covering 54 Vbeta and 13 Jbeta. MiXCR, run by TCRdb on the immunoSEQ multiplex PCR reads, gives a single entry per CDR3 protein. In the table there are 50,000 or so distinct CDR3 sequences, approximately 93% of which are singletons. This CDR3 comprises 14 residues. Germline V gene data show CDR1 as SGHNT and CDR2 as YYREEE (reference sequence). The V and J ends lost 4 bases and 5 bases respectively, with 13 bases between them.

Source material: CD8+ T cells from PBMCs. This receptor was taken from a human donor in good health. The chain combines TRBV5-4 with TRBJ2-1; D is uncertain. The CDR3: CASSPNLGDNEQFF. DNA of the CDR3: TGTGCCAGCAGCCCAAATCTAGGAGACAATGAGCAGTTCTTC.